These 30 T cell receptor beta chains came from one sample sequenced in a study of shared clonotypes between healthy human individuals. Clones were read by immunoSEQ multiplex PCR, and TCRdb kept only the in-frame ones, dropping some. Of millions of clones listed, about 95% are singletons. CD45RO-negative CD8 cells positively selected for CCR7 made up the naive population, which excluded terminally differentiated effector memory CD45RA+ cells. Material for sequencing was naive CD8+ T cells sorted from blood. Receptor source: a man aged 18 to 35 in good health.

This chain uses TRBV29-1 with TRBJ1-2, with a weak D call TRBD1 (5 bases). Trimming stripped 4 bases from V and 0 bases from J, with 6 bases between. CDR1 is SQVTM, CDR2 ANQGSEA, per germline. This CDR3 is 12 amino acids long. CDR3 loop: CSVVTANYGYTF. The CDR3 DNA is TGCAGCGTTGTGACAGCTAACTATGGCTACACCTTC.

The J gene is TRBJ2-3, the V gene TRBV9; D is undetermined. Trimming left V 0 bases short and J 6 bases short, with 8 bases between. From germline, CDR1 is SGDLS and CDR2 YYNGEE. The CDR3 is made up of 13 amino acids. The CDR3, as DNA: TGTGCCAGCAGCGTAGAGGGTTGGGATACGCAGTATTTT. Amino acids: CASSVEGWDTQYF.

The genes are TRBV21-1 and TRBJ2-2; the D call of TRBD2 is as the table states it, not checked on the DNA. TRBV21-1 has pseudogene status. This CDR3 has 15 residues. CDR3 DNA: TGTGCCAGCAGCAAAGGGACTAGCGTTGGCGGGGAGCTGTTTTTT. It yields the protein CASSKGTSVGGELFF.

This clone turned up a few times. This CDR3 is CASSPGTALGYTF. The CDR3 coding sequence is TGTGCCAGCAGTCCCGGGACAGCTCTTGGCTACACCTTC. The chain recombines TRBV27 with TRBJ1-2; TRBD1 agrees at 7 bases. Germline V CDR1 and CDR2: MNHEY, SMNVEV (reference sequence). The CDR3 is made up of 13 amino acids. V gave up 5 bases and J gave up 7 bases; unmatched junction bases: 7.

The chain combines TRBV29-1 with TRBJ1-1; no definite D call. The CDR3 contains 13 residues. V was shortened by 3 bases and J by 1 base, with 9 bases between the two germline ends. Germline values: CDR1 SQVTM, CDR2 ANQGSEA. The CDR3 loop is CSVDEGENTEAFF. In DNA form, the CDR3 reads TGCAGCGTTGATGAGGGAGAGAACACTGAAGCTTTCTTT.

V usage is TRBV28 and J usage is TRBJ1-5, with D possibly being TRBD1 (5 bases). The CDR3 loop spans 17 amino acids. Trimming removed 0 bases from V and 2 bases from J, with 14 bases in between. Germline loops: CDR1 MDHEN, CDR2 SYDVKM. The CDR3 bases are TGTGCCAGCAGTTTATGGCCCAGGGAAGGAGGCAATCAGCCCCAGCATTTT. It yields the protein CASSLWPREGGNQPQHF.

The rearrangement joins TRBV9 to TRBJ2-5; D is possibly TRBD2 (6 bases). Germline V lookup: CDR1 SGDLS, CDR2 YYNGEE. This CDR3 is built from 17 residues. V was cut by 4 bases and J by 2 bases, with 21 bases left in between. In nucleotides, the CDR3 is TGTGCCAGCAGCACTGCCGAGGTTAGGAGGGATCAAGAGACCCAGTACTTC. This translates into CASSTAEVRRDQETQYF.

The chain couples TRBV4-1 to TRBJ2-7; D not resolved. The CDR3 extends over 14 amino acids. CDR1 MGHRA and CDR2 YSYEKL come from the germline V gene. V lost 3 bases to trimming and J lost 0 bases, with 9 bases between them. DNA of the CDR3: TGCGCCAGCAGCCACACTGCTAGCTCCTACGAGCAGTACTTC. Its protein is CASSHTASSYEQYF.

The V and J genes are TRBV27 and TRBJ2-3; 13 bases are a match to TRBD2. V shed 1 base and J 0 bases; nucleotides not matched to a gene: 7. Germline lookup yields CDR1 MNHEY and CDR2 SMNVEV (reference sequence). This CDR3 is built from 19 residues. CDR3 protein: CASSLLGTSGAHSTDTQYF. In nucleotides, the CDR3 is TGTGCCAGCAGTTTATTAGGGACTAGCGGGGCACATAGCACAGATACGCAGTATTTT.

This clone was seen more than once but under ten times. The V call is TRBV21-1, the J call TRBJ2-1. TRBV21-1 is tagged as a pseudogene. This CDR3 is 16 amino acids long. The CDR3, as DNA: TGTGCCAGCAGCAAAGCGCTCACACGGTCGTACAATGAGCAGTTCTTC. Translating gives CASSKALTRSYNEQFF.

J is TRBJ2-1 and V is TRBV4-1; D is ambiguous. The CDR3 length is 11 residues. Deletions cut 5 bases from V and 7 bases from J, with 6 bases between. Germline assignment: CDR1 MGHRA and CDR2 YSYEKL. CDR3 nucleotide sequence: TGCGCCAGCAGCGGAGATAATGAGCAGTTCTTC. It yields the protein CASSGDNEQFF.

The chain employs TRBV4-3 and TRBJ2-1; maybe TRBD2 (5 bases). The V gene's germline CDR1 is LGHNA and CDR2 YSLEER. CDR3 size: 17 residues. The V and J ends lost 0 bases and 3 bases respectively, with 15 bases between them. CDR3 protein: CASSQDRQAAFYNEQFF. CDR3 bases: TGCGCCAGCAGCCAAGACCGTCAAGCGGCATTCTACAATGAGCAGTTCTTC.

V usage is TRBV4-1 and J usage is TRBJ2-5; D uncertain. The CDR3 has 14 amino acids. The V end lost 2 bases, the J end lost 2 bases, and 9 bases lay between the germline ends. Germline CDR1 MGHRA, CDR2 YSYEKL. For the CDR3, the DNA is TGCGCCAGCAGCCAATTTGCGGAGCAAGAGACCCAGTACTTC. Translating it yields CASSQFAEQETQYF.

CDR3 in DNA: TGTGCCTGGAGTGTCCGACCTGGGGAATATGGCTACACCTTC. It is translated as CAWSVRPGEYGYTF. The chain employs TRBV30 and TRBJ1-2; D call uncertain. Germline V gene data show CDR1 as GTSNPN and CDR2 as SVGIG (reference sequence). V dropped 0 bases and J dropped 5 bases, with 13 bases sitting between them. The CDR3 runs to 14 residues.

The table lists this clone with a count of one. The gene calls are TRBV6-4 and TRBJ2-1; D is possibly TRBD1 or TRBD2 (6 bases each). Per germline, CDR1 MRHNA and CDR2 SNTAGT. Deletions cut 6 bases from V and 6 bases from J, with 18 bases between. CDR3 size: 15 residues. CDR3 protein: CASSRGGISRNEQFF. The CDR3 nucleotides are TGTGCCAGCAGCAGAGGGGGGATAAGTCGCAATGAGCAGTTCTTC.

The chain employs TRBV27 and TRBJ1-6; 9 bases fit TRBD1. CDR1 and CDR2 from the germline V gene are MNHEY and SMNVEV (reference sequence). The CDR3 sequence is 18 residues long. V gave up 7 bases and J gave up 5 bases; unmatched junction bases: 15. The CDR3 nucleotides read TGTGCCAGCACCTCGACAGGGGGATCGCATCTAAATAATTCACCCCTCCACTTT. It yields the protein CASTSTGGSHLNNSPLHF.

The chain has TRBV4-3 and TRBJ2-3; 7 positions agree with TRBD1. The junction had 7 bases not matched to a gene; V was cut back by 2 bases and J by 2 bases. Germline V lookup: CDR1 LGHNA, CDR2 YSLEER. The CDR3 has 16 amino acids. The CDR3 DNA is TGCGCCAGCAGCCAAAATGACAGGGTCTACACAGATACGCAGTATTTT. Protein sequence: CASSQNDRVYTDTQYF.

The rearrangement links TRBV11-2 to TRBJ2-3; 11 positions agree with TRBD2. Trimming at V came to 2 bases and at J to 4 bases, leaving 2 bases not matched to a gene. Germline loops: CDR1 SGHAT, CDR2 FQNNGV. The CDR3 runs 15 residues. The CDR3 spells CASSLSSGGADTQYF. The CDR3, as DNA: TGTGCCAGCAGCTTAAGTAGCGGGGGGGCAGATACGCAGTATTTT. Full variable domain (outside the CDR3, taken from reference TRBV11-2 and TRBJ2-3): EAGVAQSPRYKIIEKRQSVAFWCNPISGHATLYWYQQILGQGPKLLIQFQNNGVVDDSQLPKDRFSAERLKGVDSTLKIQPAKLEDSAVYLCASSLSSGGADTQYFGPGTRLTVL.

This clone was observed once. The chain has TRBV5-6 and TRBJ2-1; 9 nucleotides align to TRBD1. Looked up from germline, CDR1 is SGHDT and CDR2 is YYEEEE. The CDR3 loop spans 17 amino acids. The ends lost 1 base at V and 7 bases at J; junction bases unmatched: 12. CDR3 sequence (DNA): TGTGCCAGCAGCTTGAACTTGGACAGGGGAGGTAAGAATGAGCAGTTCTTC. Residues: CASSLNLDRGGKNEQFF. Full variable domain (remainder filled in from reference TRBV5-6 and TRBJ2-1): DAGVTQSPTHLIKTRGQQVTLRCSPKSGHDTVSWYQQALGQGPQFIFQYYEEEERQRGNFPDRFSGHQFPNYSSELNVNALLLGDSALYLCASSLNLDRGGKNEQFFGPGTRLTVL.

This chain joins TRBV21-1 and TRBJ2-6; TRBD2 is the table's D call, not checked against the DNA. TRBV21-1 is recorded as a pseudogene. This CDR3 has 12 residues. In nucleotides, the CDR3 is TGTGCCAGTGGTAGATTCCCCAACGTCCTGACTTTC. Protein product: CASGRFPNVLTF.

The chain combines TRBV7-9 with TRBJ2-1; TRBD2 matches 8 bases. V dropped 1 base and J dropped 6; count of bases not matched to a gene: 11. The CDR3 contains 17 residues. In germline, CDR1 is SEHNR, CDR2 FQNEAQ (reference sequence). In DNA form, the CDR3 reads TGTGCCAGCAGCTTAGAGGGTCTAGCGGGTACGGGCAATGAGCAGTTCTTC. This sequence encodes CASSLEGLAGTGNEQFF.

V is TRBV20-1 and J is TRBJ2-7, with D unclear. The CDR3 covers 11 residues. The germline CDR1 and CDR2 sequences are DFQATT and SNEGSKA (reference sequence). V shed 2 bases and J shed 4 bases, with 6 bases lying between them. CDR3 bases: TGCAGTGCTAGACTAGTGTACGAGCAGTACTTC. Its protein product is CSARLVYEQYF.

The rearrangement links TRBV7-9 to TRBJ1-2, with 8 bases that match TRBD1. From germline, CDR1 is SEHNR and CDR2 FQNEAQ (reference sequence). The CDR3 extends over 13 amino acids. J lost 6 bases, V lost 6 bases, and 6 bases had no gene match. The CDR3 DNA reads TGTGCCAGCAGACCCCCACAGGGGGATGGCTACACCTTC. Its protein product is CASRPPQGDGYTF.

In regard to this clone: The sample has other DNA sequences that encode this CDR3 too. V is TRBV28 and J is TRBJ2-5; D ambiguous. V shed 1 base and J shed 2 bases, with 5 bases lying between them. CDR3 length equals 13 residues. Looked up from germline, CDR1 is MDHEN and CDR2 is SYDVKM. CDR3 protein: CASSLYTQETQYF. The DNA for the CDR3 is TGTGCCAGCAGTTTATACACGCAAGAGACCCAGTACTTC.

This clone came up once. The chain carries TRBV28 and TRBJ1-1; TRBD1 agrees at 7 bases. CDR1 and CDR2 from the germline V gene are MDHEN and SYDVKM. J was trimmed by 4 bases and V by 6 bases; bases with no gene match: 11. The CDR3 has 15 amino acids. CDR3 sequence reads: CASRLTGIGSTEAFF. CDR3 sequence (DNA): TGTGCCAGCAGACTGACAGGGATTGGGAGCACTGAAGCTTTCTTT. Full variable domain (outside the CDR3, taken from reference TRBV28 and TRBJ1-1): DVKVTQSSRYLVKRTGEKVFLECVQDMDHENMFWYRQDPGLGLRLIYFSYDVKMKEKGDIPEGYSVSREKKERFSLILESASTNQTSMYLCASRLTGIGSTEAFFGQGTRLTVV.

The CDR3 DNA reads TGTGCCAGCAGCCAGAGCTTGGCGGGGATATTCCAACCCCAGTACTTC. It yields the protein CASSQSLAGIFQPQYF. V is TRBV7-9 and J is TRBJ2-5; tentative D call: TRBD2 (6 bases). Germline lookup yields CDR1 SEHNR and CDR2 FQNEAQ (reference sequence). V lost 5 bases and J 9 bases, leaving 25 bases between the germline ends. The CDR3 totals 16 residues.

The chain couples TRBV29-1 to TRBJ2-7, with 10 bases lining up with TRBD1. V lost 1 base, J lost 5 bases, and 11 bases stayed unmatched. The CDR3 covers 16 residues. Germline CDR1 and CDR2: SQVTM and ANQGSEA. CDR3 DNA: TGCAGCGTTGAAGGCCCTGGGACAGGGGATCCCCACGAGCAGTACTTC. It specifies CSVEGPGTGDPHEQYF.

V gene TRBV2 combines with J gene TRBJ2-7; 9 bases line up with TRBD1. There are 13 residues in the CDR3. From germline, CDR1 is SNHLY and CDR2 FYNNEI. V trimming: 6 bases; J trimming: 6 bases; junction bases outside the gene matches: 6. DNA of the CDR3: TGTGCCAGCAGCCCGACAGGGGGGTTCGAGCAGTACTTC. Residues: CASSPTGGFEQYF.

CDR3 in DNA: TGTGCCAGTAGTATAGATCTAGCCGGTGAAGCTTTCTTT. Its translation is CASSIDLAGEAFF. The chain carries TRBV19 and TRBJ1-1; D not resolved. In germline, CDR1 is LNHDA, CDR2 SQIVND (reference sequence). Trimming pared 0 bases from V and 7 bases from J, leaving 9 bases between. The CDR3 is made up of 13 amino acids. Full variable domain (remainder filled in from reference TRBV19 and TRBJ1-1): DGGITQSPKYLFRKEGQNVTLSCEQNLNHDAMYWYRQDPGQGLRLIYYSQIVNDFQKGDIAEGYSVSREKKESFPLTVTSAQKNPTAFYLCASSIDLAGEAFFGQGTRLTVV.

The chain carries TRBV6-5 and TRBJ2-1, with unresolved D. There are 16 residues in the CDR3. Germline lookup yields CDR1 MNHEY and CDR2 SVGAGI. Between the trimmed V and J ends, which lost 0 bases and 0 bases, there was a span of 9 bases. CDR3 nucleotides: TGTGCCAGCAGTTACTCCGTGGGTAGCTCCTACAATGAGCAGTTCTTC. Amino acids: CASSYSVGSSYNEQFF.